A single sample is the source of the 28 T cell receptor beta chains below, sequenced in a study of blood T cell repertoires in COVID-19. The method was immunoSEQ multiplex PCR; TCRdb's version includes in-frame clones alone and lacks a portion of them. The sample yields approximately 170,000 clones, roughly 87% seen once. Material for sequencing was peripheral blood. These receptors were collected from a man younger than 30 who had recovered from COVID-19.

In DNA form, the CDR3 reads TGTGCCAGCAGCCCCGCACTGGAGGGCTACACCTTC. Its protein product is CASSPALEGYTF. V and J are TRBV7-9 and TRBJ1-2; no reliable D call. Trimming left V 5 bases short and J 8 bases short, with 12 bases between. Per germline, CDR1 SEHNR and CDR2 FQNEAQ (reference sequence). The CDR3 runs 12 residues.

The chain recombines TRBV29-1 with TRBJ2-7, with TRBD2 matching over 7 bases. With 6 bases clipped from V and 3 bases from J, the junction kept 11 bases outside the gene matches. CDR3 length equals 14 residues. Germline CDR1 reads SQVTM; CDR2 reads ANQGSEA. The CDR3 sequence: CSVFNSGKNYEQYF. The CDR3 DNA follows: TGCAGCGTATTTAACAGCGGGAAGAACTACGAGCAGTACTTC.

This clone is a singleton in its sample. The CDR3 region is CASSPLAGGADTQYF. The CDR3, as DNA: TGCGCCAGCAGTCCCCTAGCGGGAGGGGCAGATACGCAGTATTTT. This chain uses TRBV5-1 with TRBJ2-3; 12 nucleotides match TRBD2. Germline-derived CDR1 and CDR2 are SGHRS and YFSETQ. V shed 5 bases and J 4 bases; nucleotides not matched to a gene: 5. The CDR3 runs to 15 residues.

This clone was recorded a few times. This chain links TRBV7-2 with TRBJ1-6; D is undetermined. CDR3 length equals 12 residues. Germline V gene lookup returns CDR1 SGHTA and CDR2 FQGNSA. Trimming shortened V by 5 bases and J by 14 bases, and 13 bases separated the two germline ends. For the CDR3, the DNA is TGTGCCAGCAGCCGGTCTTTAGAGACCCTCCACTTT. It specifies CASSRSLETLHF.

V is TRBV6-5 and J is TRBJ1-5; D is undetermined. The CDR3 runs to 13 residues. The V and J ends lost 5 bases and 3 bases respectively, with 8 bases between them. The germline gives CDR1 MNHEY, CDR2 SVGAGI. CDR3 sequence (DNA): TGTGCCAGCAGTCCGGGTTACAATCAGCCCCAGCATTTT. Residues: CASSPGYNQPQHF.

This clone appeared a single time. The J gene is TRBJ2-1, the V gene TRBV29-1; D gene uncertain. Trimming cost V 3 bases and J 0 bases, with 12 bases left between them. Germline CDR1 and CDR2: SQVTM and ANQGSEA. The CDR3 is 15 amino acids. The CDR3 sequence: CSVESGSSSYNEQFF. DNA of the CDR3: TGCAGCGTTGAGTCCGGGTCGAGCTCCTACAATGAGCAGTTCTTC.

This clone was picked up one time. The chain combines TRBV6-6 with TRBJ2-6; 7 bases map to TRBD1. Unmatched junction bases numbered 10, after V lost 5 bases and J lost 0 bases. The CDR3 extends over 18 amino acids. CDR1 and CDR2 (germline): MNHNY, SVGAGI (reference sequence). The CDR3 reads CASSPEGTVYSGANVLTF. CDR3 nucleotide sequence: TGTGCCAGCAGTCCCGAAGGGACAGTCTACTCTGGGGCCAACGTCCTGACTTTC.

Comments on this clone: One end of the junction varies from germline; a read error may be responsible. This rearrangement joins TRBV29-1 to TRBJ2-7, with D possibly matching TRBD2 (6 bases). The CDR3 loop spans 11 amino acids. Germline lookup yields CDR1 SQVTM and CDR2 ANQGSEA. For the CDR3, the DNA is TGCAGCGTTGAAGATCGGGGGAGACCCGGTTTC. Its protein is CSVEDRGRPGF.

V gene TRBV7-2 combines with J gene TRBJ2-7; TRBD1 matches 8 bases. CDR1 is SGHTA, CDR2 FQGNSA, per germline. J gave up 3 bases and V 0 bases, and 4 bases lay outside the gene matches. The CDR3 is 15 residues long. This chain's CDR3 is CASSLAQGDIYEQYF. Here the CDR3 DNA reads TGTGCCAGCAGCTTAGCACAGGGGGACATCTACGAGCAGTACTTC.

This sequence joins TRBV6-6 and TRBJ1-4; the D is unclear. Trimming removed 6 bases at V and 4 bases at J, with 12 bases between. The CDR3 covers 14 residues. Germline lookup yields CDR1 MNHNY and CDR2 SVGAGI (reference sequence). CDR3 nucleotide sequence: TGTGCCAGCAGGCCCCCATTAGTTAATGAAAAACTGTTTTTT. Its translation is CASRPPLVNEKLFF.

This clone was detected only a few times. The chain recombines TRBV6-5 with TRBJ1-2; D ambiguous. Germline V gene sequence: CDR1 MNHEY, CDR2 SVGAGI. The V gene lost 2 bases and the J gene lost 7 bases, with 11 bases spanning the gap. This CDR3 comprises 13 residues. The CDR3 sequence: CASSYEGIGGYTF. The DNA for the CDR3 is TGTGCCAGCAGTTACGAGGGAATTGGTGGCTACACCTTC.

V usage is TRBV7-3 and J usage is TRBJ2-2; TRBD2 matches at 7 bases. The trim removed 4 bases at V and 5 bases at J, leaving 10 bases unmatched. CDR3 length: 16 amino acids. The germline CDR1 and CDR2 sequences are SGHTA and FQGTGA. The CDR3: CASSSPSGEGTGELFF. The CDR3 DNA sequence: TGTGCCAGCAGCTCCCCTAGCGGAGAGGGGACCGGGGAGCTGTTTTTT.

This chain uses TRBV13 with TRBJ2-1; 8 nucleotides line up with TRBD2. The CDR3 spans 15 residues. V gave up 1 base and J gave up 2 bases; unmatched junction bases: 1. Germline CDR1 PRHDT, CDR2 FYEKMQ (reference sequence). CDR3 nucleotides: TGTGCCAGCAGCTTAGTGCGGGAGGCCTACAATGAGCAGTTCTTC. It translates to CASSLVREAYNEQFF.

V and J are TRBV27 and TRBJ2-7; 7 nucleotides agree with TRBD1. The J segment lost 2 bases and the V segment lost 6 bases, leaving 7 bases of the junction unmatched. The germline V gene encodes CDR1 MNHEY and CDR2 SMNVEV (reference sequence). The CDR3 has 14 amino acids. The CDR3 nucleotides read TGTGCCAGCAGCGACAGGGAGACGACCTACGAGCAGTACTTC. Translated: CASSDRETTYEQYF.

The chain combines TRBV27 with TRBJ2-1; 13 bases are shared with TRBD2. CDR3 size: 15 residues. Per the germline V gene, CDR1 is MNHEY and CDR2 is SMNVEV (reference sequence). J was trimmed by 10 bases and V by 4 bases; bases with no gene match: 7. In nucleotides, the CDR3 is TGTGCCAGCAGTTCTGGACTAGCGGGAGTATCCGAGCAGTTCTTC. This encodes CASSSGLAGVSEQFF.

This rearrangement joins TRBV14 to TRBJ2-1; maybe TRBD2 (6 bases). Germline-derived CDR1 and CDR2 are SGHDN and FVKESK. The CDR3 is 13 residues long. The V end lost 6 bases, the J end lost 6 bases, and 12 bases lay between the germline ends. CDR3 sequence (DNA): TGTGCCAGCAGAGGGCGGGGAGGCAATGAGCAGTTCTTC. This sequence encodes CASRGRGGNEQFF.

The CDR3 DNA reads as TGTGCCAGCTTGAAGGACAGGCTTAATGAAAAACTGTTTTTT. Translating gives CASLKDRLNEKLFF. This sequence joins TRBV2 and TRBJ1-4; TRBD1 agrees at 7 bases. The CDR3 is made up of 14 amino acids. Germline assignment: CDR1 SNHLY and CDR2 FYNNEI. Germline trimming cut 8 bases from V and 4 bases from J; bases unmatched to any gene: 7.

J is TRBJ1-1 and V is TRBV7-9; 8 nucleotides align to TRBD1. CDR3 size: 15 residues. Germline CDR1 SEHNR, CDR2 FQNEAQ (reference sequence). After removal of 1 base from V and 6 bases from J, the junction contained 7 bases not matched to a gene. DNA of the CDR3: TGTGCCAGCAGCTTAGAGTTCAGGGGGCTCGCTGAAGCTTTCTTT. Translated, it gives CASSLEFRGLAEAFF. The full variable domain, rest sourced from reference TRBV7-9 and TRBJ1-1, is DTGVSQNPRHKITKRGQNVTFRCDPISEHNRLYWYRQTLGQGPEFLTYFQNEAQLEKSRLLSDRFSAERPKGSFSTLEIQRTEQGDSAMYLCASSLEFRGLAEAFFGQGTRLTVV.

This sequence joins TRBV14 and TRBJ2-1; no reliable D call. Germline CDR1 reads SGHDN; CDR2 reads FVKESK. CDR3 length: 12 amino acids. Trimming pared 3 bases from V and 12 bases from J, leaving 12 bases between. DNA for the CDR3: TGTGCCAGCAGCCATGAAGCATTCTGGCAGTTCTTC. This sequence encodes CASSHEAFWQFF.

V usage is TRBV5-4 and J usage is TRBJ2-2; weak D call: TRBD1 (5 bases). Trimming took off 9 bases at V and 5 bases at J, with 11 bases between the two ends. This CDR3 is built from 12 residues. The germline V gene has CDR1 SGHNT and CDR2 YYREEE (reference sequence). The CDR3 nucleotides read TGTGCCACCCTAGGGGCGACCGGGGAGCTGTTTTTT. This gives the protein CATLGATGELFF.

The genes are TRBV18 and TRBJ2-2; the D is unclear. Germline CDR1 KGHSH, CDR2 LQKENI. The germline V and J ends were trimmed by 6 bases and 6 bases, with 20 bases remaining between them. This CDR3 is built from 16 residues. In nucleotides, the CDR3 is TGTGCCAGCTCCCCCCTGGTTACTCGCGAGGCCGGGGAGCTGTTTTTT. Its translation: CASSPLVTREAGELFF.

The rearrangement joins TRBV19 to TRBJ2-1; 7 bases match TRBD2. The germline gives CDR1 LNHDA, CDR2 SQIVND (reference sequence). V dropped 7 bases and J dropped 7; count of bases not matched to a gene: 10. This CDR3 spans 14 amino acids. The CDR3 protein is CASMEGSAGNEQFF. For the CDR3, the DNA is TGTGCCAGTATGGAGGGATCAGCGGGGAATGAGCAGTTCTTC. The complete variable domain, with remaining parts taken from reference TRBV19 and TRBJ2-1, reads DGGITQSPKYLFRKEGQNVTLSCEQNLNHDAMYWYRQDPGQGLRLIYYSQIVNDFQKGDIAEGYSVSREKKESFPLTVTSAQKNPTAFYLCASMEGSAGNEQFFGPGTRLTVL.

The chain has TRBV2 and TRBJ1-1; D remains ambiguous. The CDR3 extends over 11 amino acids. Trimming removed 11 bases from V and 5 bases from J, with 12 bases in between. Germline loops: CDR1 SNHLY, CDR2 FYNNEI. CDR3 coding DNA: TGTGCCGGAGGGTTTGGGACTGAAGCTTTCTTT. Its translation: CAGGFGTEAFF.

The chain employs TRBV29-1 and TRBJ1-2; the D gene is possibly TRBD1 (5 bases). V was trimmed by 4 bases and J by 8 bases, leaving 14 bases between them. The CDR3 is 12 residues long. Germline V gene sequence: CDR1 SQVTM, CDR2 ANQGSEA. The CDR3 DNA sequence: TGCAGCGTTGCAGGGAGGGCTAAGGGCTACACCTTC. This encodes CSVAGRAKGYTF.

The chain employs TRBV19 and TRBJ1-2; D might be TRBD1 (5 bases). This CDR3 is 14 amino acids long. The V gene's germline CDR1 is LNHDA and CDR2 SQIVND (reference sequence). Trimming took 2 bases from V and 2 from J, leaving 9 bases between them. Here the CDR3 DNA reads TGTGCCAGTAGTATATCGGGACTCAACTATGGCTACACCTTC. Protein sequence: CASSISGLNYGYTF.

The chain carries TRBV5-6 and TRBJ2-3; 7 bases are shared with TRBD2. This CDR3 region has 14 residues. Germline CDR1 reads SGHDT; CDR2 reads YYEEEE. V shed 0 bases, J shed 4 bases, and the junction held 2 bases outside the gene matches. The CDR3 coding sequence is TGTGCCAGCAGCTTGGGGGGAGGGGCAGATACGCAGTATTTT. Translation gives CASSLGGGADTQYF.

The chain recombines TRBV6-2 or TRBV6-3 with TRBJ2-5, with 9 nucleotides matching TRBD1. This CDR3 is 14 amino acids long. Germline V gene data show CDR1 as MNHEY and CDR2 as SVGEGT. V lost 2 bases to trimming and J lost 6 bases; unmatched junction nucleotides: 4. The DNA of the CDR3 is TGTGCCAGCAGTTACCTACAGGGGGCAAAGACCCAGTACTTC. Encoded protein: CASSYLQGAKTQYF.

The chain recombines TRBV27 with TRBJ1-1, with D hard to call. CDR1 MNHEY and CDR2 SMNVEV come from the germline V gene (reference sequence). Trimming pared 8 bases from V and 0 bases from J, leaving 13 bases between. The CDR3 runs to 14 residues. For the CDR3, the DNA is TGTGCCAGCCGTTCCGCCGGGGTGAACACTGAAGCTTTCTTT. Translation: CASRSAGVNTEAFF.